A selection of T cell receptor beta chains follows, all from one sample in a study of monozygotic twins with inflammatory bowel disease. TCRdb reprocessed the 5' RACE reads and stores each CDR3 protein as one record, lacking DNA. The sample table includes about 380,000 distinct CDR3 sequences. The source material was blood. Every receptor here comes from a human donor with ulcerative colitis or Crohn's disease, or a healthy co-twin of an affected twin (not recorded which). The CDR3 runs from the conserved cysteine through the conserved F or W. Expanded clones get a size class; other rows say once, few or many, or leave the size out.

clone size,V gene,J gene,CDR3 protein
-,TRBV6-2/TRBV6-3,TRBJ2-7,CASVSRRDTVTYEQYF
-,TRBV18,TRBJ2-5,CASSPTAGEETQYF
-,TRBV20-1,TRBJ1-1,CSAILTGGGEAFF
-,TRBV5-6,TRBJ2-2,CASSWAWGGTTGELFF
-,TRBV9,TRBJ2-4,CASSVSGGWVDIQYF
-,TRBV24-1,TRBJ1-2,CATSANPNYGYTF
-,TRBV5-1,TRBJ2-2,CASSLGQVNTGELFF
-,TRBV5-1,TRBJ1-4,CASSLDPYEKLFF
-,TRBV7-9,TRBJ1-5,CASSGLWGSNQPQHF
-,TRBV18,TRBJ1-1,CASSPVVRGNTEAFF
-,TRBV6-5,TRBJ2-7,CASRQQGRELYF
-,TRBV7-2,TRBJ2-3,CASSGLTSGGARDTQYF
-,TRBV4-3,TRBJ2-7,CASSQAMARGLTYEQYF
-,TRBV6-1,TRBJ2-1,CASTYPLGGVGEQFF
-,TRBV5-1,TRBJ2-7,CASSLGTGGYEQYF
-,TRBV19,TRBJ1-2,CASSHGVYGYTF
-,TRBV24-1,TRBJ2-7,CATSDERGRDRVEQYF
-,TRBV9,TRBJ2-3,CASSVTYTDTQYF
-,TRBV12-3/TRBV12-4,TRBJ1-5,CASSHMSPGTGQPQHF
-,TRBV18,TRBJ2-7,CASSPGTNSEQYF
-,TRBV5-1,TRBJ1-4,CASSLNRPLLTGWKLFF
-,TRBV20-1,TRBJ2-2,CSVGQGDTGELFF
-,TRBV29-1,TRBJ1-3,CSVVAGTGLNTIYF
-,TRBV20-1,TRBJ2-2,CSADRTGELFF
-,TRBV5-1,TRBJ1-1,CASSLGDTRAKAFF
-,TRBV12-3/TRBV12-4,TRBJ1-3,CAGAADRGSGNTIYF
-,TRBV5-1,TRBJ1-3,CASSFRSGNTIYF
-,TRBV5-1,TRBJ2-7,CASSLSTGSLPYEQYF
-,TRBV12-3/TRBV12-4,TRBJ1-5,CASAKDRHQPQHF
-,TRBV5-1,TRBJ1-3,CASSLGSVGAGNTIYF
-,TRBV20-1,TRBJ2-3,CSAKTGEGTDTQYF
-,TRBV19,TRBJ1-1,CASKPFVGGGTEAFF
-,TRBV24-1,TRBJ2-2,CATSAPDKLDGELFF
-,TRBV5-1,TRBJ2-3,CASSLGTSTDTQYF
-,TRBV7-9,TRBJ2-5,CASSAGLGGTQYF
-,TRBV7-8,TRBJ2-7,CASSLLTGDYEQYF
-,TRBV7-7,TRBJ2-1,CASSLDPPGAGGTDEQFF
-,TRBV27,TRBJ1-5,CASSLHNSNQPQHF
-,TRBV5-1,TRBJ2-5,CASSLDVTGQGMTQYF
-,TRBV7-9,TRBJ2-2,CASSSKDREKAGELFF
-,TRBV12-3/TRBV12-4,TRBJ1-5,CASRRGTGDDQPQHF
-,TRBV20-1,TRBJ2-2,CSARTGGSNTGELFF
-,TRBV18,TRBJ2-3,CASLRQDSTDTQYF
-,TRBV6-1,TRBJ2-7,CASSDPGQGHYEQYF
-,TRBV6-5,TRBJ2-7,CASSLRQDIYEQYF
medium-sized,TRBV7-2,TRBJ2-3,CASSLVTIDTQYF
-,TRBV20-1,TRBJ2-7,CSAETSGDYEQYF
-,TRBV5-1,TRBJ1-1,CASSLKVDNTEAFF
-,TRBV18,TRBJ1-1,CASSPRGGEAFF
-,TRBV7-2,TRBJ2-1,CASSPPGTRSYNEQFF
-,TRBV5-1,TRBJ2-1,CASSLASSTEQFF
-,TRBV14,TRBJ2-3,CASSQDWAGTDTQYF
-,TRBV5-1,TRBJ2-7,CASSSGTGLWEQYF
-,TRBV12-3/TRBV12-4,TRBJ2-3,CASSLERSTDTQYF
-,TRBV20-1,TRBJ2-7,CSATGAGVYVRSYEQYF